Here is one T cell receptor (beta chain) with its context. Its antigen is still unknown. Per-nucleotide qualities are absent, and no much larger clonotype sits a single base away. This sample is drawn from a study of cytomegalovirus exposure and HLA in healthy donors (dated by TCRdb to between 2016 and 2019). At the level of the whole study: An earlier analysis of 587 of the donors reported 276 Gb of sequence data and 120 million or so unique TCR beta sequences from about 200 million T cells. A later genetic analysis took genome-wide SNP genotypes for about 65% of the 666 donors and used that subset as a discovery cohort. Donor age, sex, ethnicity and CMV serostatus were collected together with the repertoire data. An early release covering roughly 640 HLA-typed donors comprised around 300 gigabases of sequencing data and 65 million to 100 million unique TCR sequences. To study patterns of TCR occurrence, a later analysis re-analyzed previously published TCR beta repertoires from several hundred donors and added high-resolution HLA genotyping. Every repertoire in the discovery cohort had been generated on one and the same sequencing platform. In the later analysis, no new phenotypic data were used to find candidate immune exposures; instead, reliance was placed on TCR beta sequences and their occurrence across donors. In addition to the first cohort of 666 subjects, a separate validation cohort of around 110 different subjects was used. HLA typing included class I and class II loci at four-digit resolution. Among 398 genotyped donors of the cohort, an average of 235,054 unique TCR beta nucleotide sequences were sequenced per donor, around a sixth of them non-productive. The study used immunosequencing to profile the T cell repertoires of approximately 630 subjects and linked those repertoires to cytomegalovirus serostatus. To predict cytomegalovirus infection status, the study combined high-throughput TCR immunosequencing, statistical association of individual TCRs with disease status, and machine learning. The study was designed to test whether signatures of past pathogen exposure could be identified by cataloging public T cell receptors. An earlier analysis of about 600 of the donors used high-throughput TCR beta sequencing to judge whether each TCR beta V gene segment behaved as functional or pseudogenic. Because of strong linkage in the cohort, roughly five DR-DQ haplotypes were treated as single units for association and clustering. Typing coverage varied by locus: roughly 620-640 donors for A, B, C, DRB1 and DQB1; approximately 500 for DQA1; nearly 610 for DPA1; approximately 470 for DPB1. The genetic ancestry cluster associated with self-reported Caucasian donors included 81% of the roughly 380 genotyped donors.

The cohort comprised 550 to 700 healthy bone marrow donors. At the time of sampling, every cohort member was nominally healthy, though immune exposures that went unrecorded were likely present. The donor was CMV seropositive and was included in the group of 250 to 300 seropositive cohort members. Every donor gave a peripheral blood sample, and the peripheral blood mononuclear cells from that sample were used for TCR beta sequencing. The Qiagen DNeasy Blood Extraction Kit was used to extract genomic DNA from the blood cell samples. The CDR3 holds 12 amino acids from the cysteine to the phenylalanine. This entry keeps only the CDR3 DNA: 36 bases, framed from base 1. Deletion took 5 bases off V and 3 bases off J, with a span of 7 bases between the germline ends. CDR1 and CDR2 (SGHAT, FQNNGV) derive from the germline V gene. Library preparation was by the immunoSEQ multiplex PCR assay. For the multiplex PCR, a mixture combining 60 forward primers for TCR Vbeta segments and 13 reverse primers for TCR Jbeta segments was used. The CDR3 region of rearranged TCR beta genes was amplified from genomic DNA with a multiplex PCR assay. On the Illumina HiSeq System, the amplified TCR beta libraries were sequenced as 87-base-pair reads. The study's own analysis went as follows. Across the 600 to 700 repertoires, a later analysis counted 80 million or so unique TCR beta chains, about 10 million of which were shared by at least two donors. A nearest-neighbor algorithm error-corrected the raw reads and collapsed the reads into unique sequences, merging closely related sequences to remove PCR and sequencing errors. V, D and J gene segments were assigned by aligning CDR3 sequences to IMGT reference sequences. For a sequence to be retained, a match of at least six nucleotides was required to both a V gene segment and a J gene segment. A rearrangement counted as productive if the CDR3 had no stop codons and remained in frame with V and J, and every other rearrangement counted as non-productive. Following IMGT convention, CDR3 was defined as the stretch from the second conserved V-encoded cysteine to the conserved J-encoded phenylalanine. In an earlier analysis of roughly 610 of the donors, sequences lacking an unambiguous match to a single V gene segment were excluded. In an earlier analysis of 450 to 750 of the donors, a V segment was called functional when productive rearrangements were above 56.7%, and segregating when the standard deviation between donors exceeded 5%. A statistical classification framework was developed to diagnose cytomegalovirus status using the catalog of TCR beta chain sequences. V and J gene assignment, in a later analysis, came from comparing TCR nucleotide sequences with IMGT/GENE-DB human TR gene sequences. In a later analysis, CDR3 sequences and most-parsimonious VDJ recombination scenarios were assigned using the TCRdist pipeline. In a later analysis, each TCR beta chain was defined by its CDR3 amino acid sequence together with its V-gene family, and reads lacking a unique V-gene family were excluded. In a later analysis, 500 to 650 highly shared, low-generation-probability nucleotide sequences were removed to address suspected cross-contamination and a sequencing artifact. A later analysis calculated a clonal expansion index for each public chain from normalized within-repertoire ranks of inferred template counts. A later analysis computed generation probabilities with a VDJ recombination model fitted to out-of-frame rearrangements, and checked the results against IGoR. Hypergeometric tests were used in a later analysis to score TCR-TCR, TCR-HLA and TCR-CMV co-occurrence, with a repertoire-size bias correction applied to the TCR pairs. In a later analysis, false discovery rates were estimated by permuting HLA or CMV assignments 20 times. In a later analysis, co-occurring TCRs were grouped with DBSCAN, and TCRdist sequence similarity was added when clustering was performed within HLA-allele-positive subsets. For co-occurrence clustering, repertoires with fewer than 30,000 or more than 120,000 public chains were excluded, along with a handful of repertoires with anomalous nucleotide sharing. Sourced from immuneACCESS, this table was stored by TCRdb with only in-frame sequences that have V and J called. A share of the clones is absent; for the studies checked, an unresolved V gene accounts for under half, and the remainder has no known explanation. Clonal size and the V and J genes are those of that table, whereas D and trimming came from the DNA. Counted in this sample were about 120,000 clones; over 15% of them appeared once. The top ten clonotypes cover roughly 2.7% of the sample.

Results the study describes overall, beyond this receptor: A cluster of highly shared sequence variants was judged likely to be a technical artifact of the sequencing pipeline. A later genetic analysis associated a missense DCLRE1C variant with V-gene and J-gene trimming of TCR beta chains, and an independent cohort replicated the association. CMV serostatus was the only immune exposure information available for the cohort. It was suggested by the authors that the approach could potentially be generalized to other disease states and immunological phenotypes. The study listed 170 or so TCR beta chains as associated with cytomegalovirus. Correlated functional status among segregating V segments might be attributable to linkage disequilibrium, but an unknown experimental factor could not be ruled out. In vitro tests confirmed that a few of the cytomegalovirus-associated TCR beta chains recognize cytomegalovirus antigens. Most CMV-associated TCR beta chains appeared to be HLA-restricted in a later analysis, and the HLA associations seemed to be driven largely by CMV exposure. Because the 87-base-pair reads could not distinguish some IMGT-functional V segments, including TRBV6-2 and TRBV6-3, those segments were excluded. Several of the top co-occurrence clusters appeared to be linked to parvovirus B19, influenza, CMV and Epstein-Barr virus, according to a later analysis. Strong co-occurrence of HLA alleles, especially DR and DQ, made assigning TCR associations to individual alleles difficult. Because HLA typing was missing for some donors at each locus, association tests included only the typed subset. Presence/absence analyses assumed roughly uniform sequencing depth across donors, an assumption that may not hold. The cohort was sequenced for TCR beta chains only, and without alpha or paired-chain data the features that could be detected were limited. A later analysis found that HLA-associated TCR beta chains were more clonally expanded and had lower generation probabilities than equally common non-associated chains. In both the original and validation cohorts, the classifier was reported to diagnose cytomegalovirus status with high specificity and sensitivity. A later genetic analysis reported fewer N-insertions in productive TCRs among donors in an Asian-associated ancestry cluster than the roughly 640-donor mean. Roughly 15 rarely observed V segments, including chromosome 9 orphons, were excluded from the earlier analysis of almost 600 of the donors because counts were too low. In a later analysis, the rate of TCR association differed among HLA loci, with DRB1 alleles having the most associated TCRs and HLA-C alleles having the fewest. In an earlier analysis of approximately 590 of the donors, most TCR beta V segments appeared in productive rearrangements about 90% or about 30% of the time, broadly matching IMGT annotations. A further reported finding was that TCR beta sequences accurately predicted the HLA-A and HLA-B alleles for most subjects in the first cohort. Most TCR sequences were seen in very few donors, while some public TCRs were found in many individuals. A later analysis associated around 16,000 TCR beta sequences with specific HLA alleles at a false discovery rate of 0.05.

The chain uses TRBV11-2 and TRBJ2-5; TRBD1 is perhaps the D gene, given 6 matching bases. The receptor was derived from a female donor in good health and CMV-seropositive. Sequencing input: PBMCs. The nucleotide sequence reads as follows: TGTGCCAGCAGCGGGACAAAAGAGACCCAGTACTTC. It is translated as CASSGTKETQYF.